The present T cell receptor (beta chain) was sequenced within a study of blood T cell repertoires in COVID-19. Across the study: The samples span acute and convalescent COVID-19 from the United States, Italy and Spain. T cells, B-cell-depleted T cells, or PBMCs provided the cDNA or gDNA that served as material.

Original processing methods: Reference gene primer amplification yielded estimated nucleated cell counts. Using immunoSEQ multiplex PCR, the repertoire was profiled, and TCRdb retains in-frame clones only, with some absent. V and J calls and clone size are those listed in that table; D and trimming were worked out from the DNA. Among about 99,000 clones listed, over 80% were seen once. This clone was detected a few times. Germline V gene sequence: CDR1 SNHLY, CDR2 FYNNEI. The CDR3 contains 14 residues. Between the trimmed V and J ends, which lost 6 bases and 7 bases, there was a span of 18 bases. This chain connects TRBV2 to TRBJ1-1; D is uncertain. This receptor was obtained from a man between 65 and 85 years old with active or convalescent COVID-19. Sequenced: peripheral blood. The chain's CDR3 is CASSTAPDINEAFF. As DNA, the CDR3 is TGTGCCAGCAGCACAGCCCCTGACATCAATGAAGCTTTCTTT.